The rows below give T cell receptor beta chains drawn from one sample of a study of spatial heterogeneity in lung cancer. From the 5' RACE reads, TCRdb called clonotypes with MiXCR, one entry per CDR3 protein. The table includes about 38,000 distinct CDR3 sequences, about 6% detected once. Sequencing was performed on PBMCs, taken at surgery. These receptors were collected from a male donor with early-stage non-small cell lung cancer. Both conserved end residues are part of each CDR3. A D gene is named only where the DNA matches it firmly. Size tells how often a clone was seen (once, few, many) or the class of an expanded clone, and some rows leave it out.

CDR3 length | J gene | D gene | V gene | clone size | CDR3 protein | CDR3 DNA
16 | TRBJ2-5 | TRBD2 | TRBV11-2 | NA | CASSLGIAGELETQYF | TGTGCCAGCAGCTTAGGGATAGCGGGGGAGCTCGAGACCCAGTACTTC
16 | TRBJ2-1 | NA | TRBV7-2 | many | CASSSRVLSSYNEQFF | TGTGCCAGCAGCTCCCGGGTCTTGAGCTCCTACAATGAGCAGTTCTTC
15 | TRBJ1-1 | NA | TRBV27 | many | CASSLSWGQNTEAFF | TGTGCCAGCAGTTTATCGTGGGGCCAGAACACTGAAGCTTTCTTT
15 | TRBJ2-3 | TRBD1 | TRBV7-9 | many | CASSPLTGDTDTQYF | TGTGCCAGCAGCCCACTAACAGGGGACACAGATACGCAGTATTTT
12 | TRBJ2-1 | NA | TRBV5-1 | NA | CASSLQWNEQFF | TGCGCCAGCAGCTTACAGTGGAATGAGCAGTTCTTC
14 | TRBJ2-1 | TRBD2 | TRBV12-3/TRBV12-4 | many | CASSFSGGANEQFF | TGTGCCAGCAGTTTTAGCGGGGGGGCGAATGAGCAGTTCTTC
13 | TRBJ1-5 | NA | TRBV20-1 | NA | CSAGTDSNQPQHF | TGCAGTGCCGGGACTGATAGCAATCAGCCCCAGCATTTT
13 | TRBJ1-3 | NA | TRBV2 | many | CASSEAVRNTIYF | TGTGCCAGCAGTGAAGCGGTTCGCAACACCATATATTTT
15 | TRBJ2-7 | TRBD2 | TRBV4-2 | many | CASSPTSGGLGEQYF | TGTGCCAGCAGCCCCACTAGCGGGGGCTTGGGCGAGCAGTACTTC
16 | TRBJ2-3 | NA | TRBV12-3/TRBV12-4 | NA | CASSLRASPHTDTQYF | TGTGCCAGCAGTTTACGGGCTAGCCCTCACACAGATACGCAGTATTTT
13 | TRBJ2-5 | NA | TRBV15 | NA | CAASERPEETQYF | TGTGCCGCCAGCGAGCGGCCAGAAGAGACCCAGTACTTC
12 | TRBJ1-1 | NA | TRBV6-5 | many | CASSPRSTEAFF | TGTGCCAGCAGTCCGAGGAGCACTGAAGCTTTCTTT
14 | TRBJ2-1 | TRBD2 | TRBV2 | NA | CASSAGTSGGAQFF | TGTGCCAGCAGTGCTGGGACTAGCGGGGGGGCGCAGTTCTTC
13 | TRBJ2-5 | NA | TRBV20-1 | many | CSAHIGGDETQYF | TGCAGTGCTCACATCGGAGGGGACGAGACCCAGTACTTC
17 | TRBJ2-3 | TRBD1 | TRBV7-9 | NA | CASSPRGPGQGLDTQYF | TGTGCCAGCAGCCCGAGGGGCCCGGGACAGGGGTTAGATACGCAGTATTTT
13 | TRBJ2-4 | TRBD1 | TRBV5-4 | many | CASSPGQKNIQYF | TGTGCCAGCAGCCCGGGACAGAAAAACATTCAGTACTTC
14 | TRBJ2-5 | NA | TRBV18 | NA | CASSPYRDSETQYF | TGTGCCAGCTCACCATACAGGGACTCAGAGACCCAGTACTTC
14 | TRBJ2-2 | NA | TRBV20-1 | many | CSASWQGGTGELFF | TGCAGTGCTAGTTGGCAGGGCGGCACCGGGGAGCTGTTTTTT
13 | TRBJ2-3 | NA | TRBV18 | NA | CASSPSSADTQYF | TGTGCCAGCTCACCCTCGTCCGCAGATACGCAGTATTTT
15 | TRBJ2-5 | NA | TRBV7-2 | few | CASSFRALFRETQYF | TGTGCCAGCAGCTTTAGGGCTCTTTTCCGAGAGACCCAGTACTTC
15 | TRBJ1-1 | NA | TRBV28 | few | CASSLGNDRNTEAFF | TGTGCCAGCAGTTTAGGGAACGACAGGAACACTGAAGCTTTCTTT
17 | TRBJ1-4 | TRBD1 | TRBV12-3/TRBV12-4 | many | CASSLMDRRTGGEKLFF | TGTGCCAGCAGTTTAATGGACAGGCGAACGGGTGGTGAAAAACTGTTTTTT
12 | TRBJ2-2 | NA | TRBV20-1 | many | CSARGTLHGLFF | TGCAGTGCTAGAGGAACCCTCCATGGGCTGTTTTTT
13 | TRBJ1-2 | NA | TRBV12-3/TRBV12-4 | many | CASSFGTVYGYTF | TGTGCCAGCAGTTTCGGAACGGTCTATGGCTACACCTTC
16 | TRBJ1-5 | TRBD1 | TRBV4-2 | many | CASSQEQGAFNQPQHF | TGTGCCAGCAGCCAAGAACAGGGGGCTTTCAATCAGCCCCAGCATTTT
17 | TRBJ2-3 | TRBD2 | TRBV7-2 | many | CASSLDSERGVTDTQYF | TGTGCCAGCAGCTTAGATAGTGAGCGGGGGGTCACAGATACGCAGTATTTT
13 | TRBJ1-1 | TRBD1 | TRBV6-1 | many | CASRRQGAAEAFF | TGTGCCAGTAGACGACAGGGGGCAGCTGAAGCTTTCTTT